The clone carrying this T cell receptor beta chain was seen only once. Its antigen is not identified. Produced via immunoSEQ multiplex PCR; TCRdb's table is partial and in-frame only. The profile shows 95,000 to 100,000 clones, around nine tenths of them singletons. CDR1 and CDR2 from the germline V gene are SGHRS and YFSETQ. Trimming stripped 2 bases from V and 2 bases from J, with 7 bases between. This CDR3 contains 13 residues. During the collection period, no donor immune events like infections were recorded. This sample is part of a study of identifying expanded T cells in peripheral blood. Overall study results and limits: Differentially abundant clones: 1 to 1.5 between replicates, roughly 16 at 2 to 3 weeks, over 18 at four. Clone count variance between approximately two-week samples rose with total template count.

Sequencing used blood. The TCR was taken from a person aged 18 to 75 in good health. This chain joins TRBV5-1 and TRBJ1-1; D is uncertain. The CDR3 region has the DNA TGCGCCAGCAGCTTAGAAGAAAACACTGAAGCTTTCTTT. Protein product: CASSLEENTEAFF.